Below, one T cell receptor beta chain is given with its context. This sample is part of a study of T cells expressing NK-cell markers. TCRdb reanalyzed the 5' RACE reads and collapses them to one entry per CDR3 protein, without DNA. The sample has a few hundred thousand distinct CDR3 sequences. The TCR was taken from a man aged 18-70 years in good health. Sequencing was done on a sample of blood T cells: a sorted CD56 or NKG2C T cell subset, CD4+ or CD8+ T cells, or bulk PBMC T cells (not recorded which).

The CDR3 region is CASGRLGNTEAFF. The V call is TRBV6-6, the J call TRBJ1-1. This CDR3 is built from 13 residues. CDR1 MNHNY and CDR2 SVGAGI come from the germline V gene (reference sequence).